Ten or more counts support the clone carrying this T cell receptor beta chain. No antigen is known for it. This CDR3 has 15 amino acids. The trim removed 9 bases at V and 2 bases at J, leaving 7 bases unmatched. TCR beta CDR3 region amplification was performed from RNA transcripts. HTBI primers drove first-round RT-PCR of the TCR CDR3. TCRdb used MiXCR to reprocess the multiplex PCR reads, holding one entry per CDR3 protein. The table lists a few hundred thousand distinct CDR3 sequences, 13% to 15% of them singletons. The data stem from a study of T cells in Graves' hyperthyroidism and ophthalmopathy. Findings of the study overall: The model foresaw ophthalmopathy a median around seven months prior to onset.

Sample: blood. The V call is TRBV12-3 or TRBV12-4, the J call TRBJ2-7, with 13 bases that match TRBD2. The receptor was isolated from a young woman with Graves' hyperthyroidism. The CDR3 protein is CASRLAGGSPYEQYF. As DNA, the CDR3 is TGTGCCAGTCGACTAGCGGGAGGATCCCCCTACGAGCAGTACTTC.